This T cell receptor (beta chain) was captured by sequencing in a study of T cells in tumors after PD-1 blockade. Study background: A subset received ongoing vismodegib 150 mg daily alongside anti-PD-1 therapy.

The assay was immunoSEQ multiplex PCR, and TCRdb's table has in-frame clones only and misses some. The sample records 54,000 or so clones, around three quarters being singletons. Trimming took 0 bases from V and 8 from J; bases not matched to a gene: 6. Germline V gene lookup returns CDR1 GTSNPN and CDR2 SVGIG (reference sequence). The length of the CDR3 is 14 residues. This TCR was sampled from a human donor with basal cell carcinoma. The sequencing used PBMCs, collected before anti-PD-1 treatment. The V gene is TRBV30, the J gene TRBJ1-4; 7 bases align to TRBD1. The CDR3, as DNA: TGTGCCTGGAGTGTGGGGCAGGGGGTAGAAAAACTGTTTTTT. Its protein product is CAWSVGQGVEKLFF.